Following are 9 T cell receptor beta chains from one sample sequenced in a study of blood T cell repertoires in COVID-19. Here immunoSEQ multiplex PCR was the method, and the copy in TCRdb shows in-frame clones only, minus some. The table has 200,000 to 300,000 clones, 83% seen once; the top ten hold roughly 5%. The sequenced material came from peripheral blood. Receptors were obtained from a human donor in a cohort sampled during active COVID-19.

This chain connects TRBV5-1 to TRBJ1-6; unclear D gene. This CDR3 has 15 amino acids. Trimming pared 4 bases from V and 6 bases from J, leaving 14 bases between. Germline V lookup: CDR1 SGHRS, CDR2 YFSETQ. The CDR3 sequence is CASSPLAPFNSPLHF. The CDR3 nucleotides are TGCGCCAGCAGCCCCCTGGCTCCGTTTAATTCACCCCTCCACTTT.

The V gene is TRBV5-5, the J gene TRBJ2-7, with TRBD1 identical over 9 bases. The CDR3 runs to 17 residues. Germline lookup yields CDR1 SGHKS and CDR2 YYEKEE (reference sequence). The trim removed 6 bases at V and 0 bases at J, leaving 13 bases unmatched. The CDR3 DNA reads as TGTGCCAGCAAATTCCGGGACAGGGAACCCCTCTCCTACGAGCAGTACTTC. Its translation: CASKFRDREPLSYEQYF. Supplemented by reference TRBV5-5 and TRBJ2-7, the full variable domain reads DAGVTQSPTHLIKTRGQQVTLRCSPISGHKSVSWYQQVLGQGPQFIFQYYEKEERGRGNFPDRFSARQFPNYSSELNVNALLLGDSALYLCASKFRDREPLSYEQYFGPGTRLTVT.

The V call is TRBV4-1, the J call TRBJ2-7; TRBD2 aligns across 11 bases. The CDR3 is 16 residues long. The ends lost 1 base at V and 5 bases at J; junction bases unmatched: 7. Germline lookup yields CDR1 MGHRA and CDR2 YSYEKL. In DNA form, the CDR3 reads TGCGCCAGCAGCCAAGGCTGGAAACTAGCGGGAGACGAGCAGTACTTC. This encodes CASSQGWKLAGDEQYF.

In its sample, this clone was seen many times. J is TRBJ2-3 and V is TRBV6-5; TRBD2 aligns across 12 bases. CDR3 length equals 15 residues. Per the germline V gene, CDR1 is MNHEY and CDR2 is SVGAGI. V gave up 3 bases and J gave up 6 bases; unmatched junction bases: 4. CDR3 in DNA: TGTGCCAGCAGTTATAGAACTAGCGGGAGGGATACGCAGTATTTT. It specifies CASSYRTSGRDTQYF.

This clone was observed a few times. J is TRBJ2-1 and V is TRBV9, with 10 bases identical to TRBD2. This CDR3 is built from 17 residues. J lost 9 bases, V lost 2 bases, and 14 bases had no gene match. CDR1 and CDR2 (germline): SGDLS, YYNGEE. The CDR3 spells CASSVGGTSVPLGEQFF. DNA for the CDR3: TGTGCCAGCAGCGTGGGGGGGACTAGCGTACCCCTTGGTGAGCAGTTCTTC.

The J gene is TRBJ2-4, the V gene TRBV7-6; 9 nucleotides agree with TRBD1. V was pared by 1 base and J by 10 bases, with 5 bases of the junction left unmatched. Germline V gene data show CDR1 as SGHVS and CDR2 as FNYEAQ. The CDR3 contains 14 residues. CDR3 amino acids: CASSLEDRGPIQYF. CDR3 in DNA: TGTGCCAGCAGCTTAGAGGACAGGGGCCCTATTCAGTACTTC.

V and J are TRBV12-5 and TRBJ1-6; D gene uncertain. Per germline, CDR1 LGHNT and CDR2 FRNRAP. The CDR3 runs to 12 residues. V was trimmed by 3 bases and J by 5 bases, leaving 2 bases between them. In DNA form, the CDR3 reads TGTGCTAGTGGTTTCAATAATTCACCCCTCCACTTT. The encoded protein is CASGFNNSPLHF.

The genes are TRBV3-1 (or the pseudogene TRBV3-2) and TRBJ1-4; perhaps TRBD1 as D (5 bases). The CDR3 covers 15 residues. CDR1 LGHDT and CDR2 YNNKEL come from the germline V gene (reference sequence). Deletions cut 6 bases from V and 3 bases from J, with 14 bases between. The chain's CDR3 is CASRPAGRANEKLFF. CDR3 in DNA: TGTGCCAGCAGACCCGCGGGGCGGGCTAATGAAAAACTGTTTTTT.

The chain uses TRBV5-1 and TRBJ2-1, with 8 bases fitting TRBD1. After removal of 7 bases from V and 0 bases from J, the junction contained 3 bases not matched to a gene. The CDR3 totals 14 residues. The germline V gene encodes CDR1 SGHRS and CDR2 YFSETQ. For the CDR3, the DNA is TGCGCCAGCGGAACAGGGGGCTCCTACAATGAGCAGTTCTTC. Protein sequence: CASGTGGSYNEQFF.